This TCR beta chain was identified in a study of molecular identifiers for immune sequencing clone quantification. TCRdb itself ran the PCR reads through MiXCR, one entry per CDR3 protein. Among around 480,000 distinct CDR3 sequences listed, about 22% were seen once. With 4 bases clipped from V and 4 bases from J, the junction kept 6 bases outside the gene matches. The germline CDR1 and CDR2 sequences are SGHAT and FQNNGV. The CDR3 sequence is 15 residues long. This TCR was sampled from a human donor in good health. Some libraries in this study had Jurkat cell RNA spiked in. Source material: naive CD8+ T cells from blood, with Jurkat cell RNA spiked in. The sample's subset: FACS-sorted CD8+CD4-CCR7+CD45RA+ naive T cells. The gene calls are TRBV11-2 and TRBJ2-5; 10 nucleotides line up with TRBD1. The CDR3: CASSSTGGEGETQYF. The CDR3 DNA reads TGTGCCAGCAGCTCGACAGGGGGCGAGGGAGAGACCCAGTACTTC. The full variable domain, completed using reference TRBV11-2 and TRBJ2-5, is EAGVAQSPRYKIIEKRQSVAFWCNPISGHATLYWYQQILGQGPKLLIQFQNNGVVDDSQLPKDRFSAERLKGVDSTLKIQPAKLEDSAVYLCASSSTGGEGETQYFGPGTRLLVL.